The 7 T cell receptor beta chains reported below all come from one sample, sequenced in a study of metastatic and nonmetastatic thyroid tumors. TCRdb re-called the PCR reads with MiXCR. Of 30,000 to 35,000 clones listed, roughly 19% were seen once; the top ten hold approximately 20%. There were no patients who had received any treatment before thyroid surgery. Specimen: blood. The receptor source for this set is a female donor with papillary thyroid cancer or a benign thyroid nodule (not recorded which). Some clones in this sample may be carry-over from other donors' samples.

In regard to this clone: Lacking the conserved final phenylalanine or tryptophan, this CDR3 likely reflects a read error. The chain combines TRBV5-1 with TRBJ1-1, with D possibly being TRBD1 (6 bases). V lost 4 bases and J 4 bases, leaving 20 bases between the germline ends. Germline V CDR1 and CDR2: SGHRS, YFSETQ. The CDR3 is made up of 16 amino acids. CDR3 DNA: TGCGCCAGCAGCATAGGACAGTGGGCGGTCGGCACTGAAGCTTTCCTT. This codes for CASSIGQWAVGTEAFL.

This clone was found many times. The V and J genes are TRBV18 and TRBJ1-1, with 10 nucleotides matching TRBD1. Looked up from germline, CDR1 is KGHSH and CDR2 is LQKENI. The trim removed 3 bases at V and 1 base at J, leaving 5 bases unmatched. CDR3 length equals 16 residues. The CDR3 region is CASSPRDRGSNTEAFF. DNA of the CDR3: TGTGCCAGCTCACCCCGGGACAGGGGCTCGAACACTGAAGCTTTCTTT.

This clone was counted ten times or more. V is TRBV11-2 and J is TRBJ2-1; D not certain. CDR1 and CDR2 (germline): SGHAT, FQNNGV. V was trimmed by 5 bases and J by 6 bases, leaving 8 bases between them. The CDR3 length is 12 residues. As DNA, the CDR3 is TGTGCCAGCAGCCCCGGACCCAATGAGCAGTTCTTC. Its protein product is CASSPGPNEQFF.

This rearrangement joins TRBV6-1 to TRBJ1-3; TRBD1 aligns across 7 bases. The CDR3 length is 14 residues. The germline gives CDR1 MNHNS, CDR2 SASEGT. Trimming at V came to 6 bases and at J to 4 bases, leaving 6 bases not matched to a gene. The CDR3 here is CASRTQGVGNTIYF. The CDR3 region has the DNA TGTGCCAGCAGAACTCAGGGGGTCGGAAACACCATATATTTT.

The table lists this clone with many counts. The J gene is TRBJ1-1, the V gene TRBV12-3 or TRBV12-4, with D perhaps matching TRBD1 (5 bases). The CDR3 loop spans 13 amino acids. V was trimmed by 0 bases and J by 5 bases, leaving 7 bases between them. The CDR3: CASSLARGTEAFF. CDR3 coding DNA: TGTGCCAGCAGTTTAGCAAGGGGTACTGAAGCTTTCTTT.

The chain has TRBV20-1 and TRBJ2-1; perhaps D is TRBD1 or TRBD2 (5 bases each). This CDR3 has 14 residues. Germline V lookup: CDR1 DFQATT, CDR2 SNEGSKA (reference sequence). V dropped 3 bases and J dropped 5 bases, with 14 bases sitting between them. CDR3 in amino acids: CSAREPGLHNEQFF. For the CDR3, the DNA is TGCAGTGCTAGGGAACCGGGGCTTCACAATGAGCAGTTCTTC.

The CDR3 protein is CASSYGDSSLQGGNTEAFF. The CDR3 DNA reads TGTGCCAGCAGTTACGGGGACAGCTCCTTACAGGGCGGGAACACTGAAGCTTTCTTT. This sequence joins TRBV6-2 or TRBV6-3 and TRBJ1-1; 7 bases align to TRBD1. Trimming at V came to 2 bases and at J to 1 base, leaving 16 bases not matched to a gene. Germline CDR1 MNHEY, CDR2 SVGEGT. This CDR3 is 19 amino acids long.